This entry is about one T cell receptor (beta chain). Its specific antigen is unknown. No base quality information exists; no much larger clone differs at one position. The immunoSEQ Assay, a bias-controlled multiplex PCR, was used to amplify TCRbeta CDR3 regions from genomic DNA. From the authors' description of their analysis: The number of nucleated cells in each sample was estimated from the amplification of reference gene primers within the assay. To quantify the absolute abundance of each unique TCRbeta CDR3 rearrangement, sequence reads were collapsed and filtered. For each sample, productive Simpson clonality was calculated as the square root of Simpson's diversity index over productive rearrangements. Held by TCRdb, this immuneACCESS table contains in-frame sequences only and omits some clones. Under half of the omission traces to an unresolved V gene where checked; the cause of the rest is unknown. V, J and clone size were drawn from that table, and D and trimming were deduced from the DNA. In this sample the table shows around 110,000 clones, 70% to 85% of which occur a single time. Around 7.5% of the sample belongs to the ten largest clones.

Each collaborating institution followed its own protocols to collect whole blood in K2EDTA tubes. For TCRbeta analysis, collaborator samples were shipped as frozen whole blood, as isolated PBMCs, or as DNA extracted from either sample type. The data originate from a study of blood T cell repertoires in COVID-19 (TCRdb year 2020). Broadly, across the study: Samples from collaborators originated in the United States, Italy and Spain and spanned both the acute and convalescent phases of COVID-19. Where available, HLA class I and class II types were taken from metadata supplied by the sample provider and were not determined by assay-based typing. A de-identified subject ID, COVID-19 status, age in years and sex were almost always included in the sample metadata. The material from the prospective study consisted of cDNA or gDNA derived from T cells, B-cell-depleted T cells, or PBMCs. A freely available public database, intended as a resource for researchers studying the immune response to SARS-CoV-2, is where the repertoires were released. Subjects who had been exposed to COVID-19, were actively infected with it, or had recovered from it provided the deeply sampled blood TCRbeta repertoires that made up the dataset. The samples were drawn from two sources: the first 160 participants of the ongoing ImmuneRACE study, and 1,200 or so subjects contributed by 6 global collaborators. On the study overall, not on this receptor specifically: How much clinical and demographic metadata was included differed by source and by participant, and the metadata was provided uncurated.

This receptor was taken from a man between 65 and 80 years old with active or convalescent COVID-19. The sample consisted of peripheral blood.

The CDR3: CASSPATSGRDTQYF. The nucleotides are TGTGCCAGCTCACCAGCTACTAGCGGGAGAGATACGCAGTATTTT. The chain was built from TRBV18 and TRBJ2-3; TRBD2 agrees with 11 junctional bases. Taken from the germline V gene, the CDR1 and CDR2 loops are KGHSH and LQKENI. Including cysteine and phenylalanine, the CDR3 has 15 amino acids. Just CDR3 DNA is preserved here, 45 bases in frame from base 1. Here V drops 2 bases and J drops 5 bases, and the junction holds 3 bases not matched to any gene. Here the CDR3 is joined to the reference TRBV18 and TRBJ2-3 genes, and the full variable domain is: NAGVMQNPRHLVRRRGQEARLRCSPMKGHSHVYWYRQLPEEGLKFMVYLQKENIIDESGMPKERFSAEFPKEGPSILRIQQVVRGDSAAYFCASSPATSGRDTQYFGPGTRLTVL.